These T cell receptor beta chains were read from a single sample in a study of OX40 agonist ivuxolimab in advanced cancers. Method: immunoSEQ multiplex PCR; TCRdb's copy keeps in-frame clones and lacks some. Of approximately 61,000 clones listed, around 90% are singletons. Sequencing used CD4+ or CD8+ T cells sorted from blood, obtained in a trial of the OX40 agonist ivuxolimab. These receptors all stem from an adult with an advanced solid tumor such as melanoma, head and neck, liver or kidney cancer. Both conserved end residues are part of each CDR3. A D gene is named only where the DNA matches it firmly. A row's size may be missing; if present it is once, few, many or a size class.

v_call	j_call	d_call	cdr3_length	clone_size	cdr3_aa	cdr3_nt
TRBV7-9	TRBJ1-3	-	13	-	CAAIRGSGNTIYF	TGTGCCGCCATACGAGGCTCTGGAAACACCATATATTTT
TRBV6-6	TRBJ1-5	-	14	-	CASSSVRRGQPQHF	TGTGCCAGCAGTTCGGTGAGAAGAGGGCAGCCCCAGCATTTT
TRBV9	TRBJ1-3	-	16	-	CASSLRQPGAGNTIYF	TGTGCCAGCAGCTTGCGACAACCAGGGGCTGGAAACACCATATATTTT
TRBV15	TRBJ2-4	-	13	-	CATSRDRADIQYF	TGTGCCACCAGCAGAGATCGGGCGGACATTCAGTACTTC
TRBV7-9	TRBJ2-2	TRBD2	18	-	CASSPRTSGGLNTGELFF	TGTGCCAGCAGCCCCCGGACTAGCGGGGGCCTTAACACCGGGGAGCTGTTTTTT
TRBV6-5	TRBJ2-2	-	13	-	CASRPRSTGELFF	TGTGCTTCCAGGCCCCGGAGCACCGGGGAGCTGTTTTTT
TRBV11-3	TRBJ2-5	-	15	-	CASSLGMEAGETQYF	TGTGCCAGCAGCTTAGGAATGGAGGCGGGGGAGACCCAGTACTTC
TRBV6-5	TRBJ1-2	-	14	few	CASRPDPGTYGYTF	TGTGCCAGCAGGCCGGACCCGGGAACCTATGGCTACACCTTC
TRBV27	TRBJ1-4	-	13	-	CASSFQLNEKLFF	TGTGCCAGCAGTTTCCAACTTAATGAAAAACTGTTTTTT
TRBV9	TRBJ2-3	-	12	-	CASGGAADTQYF	TGTGCCAGCGGGGGGGCAGCAGATACGCAGTATTTT
TRBV6-1	TRBJ2-7	-	14	-	CASREIQGAYEQYF	TGTGCCAGCAGGGAGATACAGGGCGCCTACGAGCAGTACTTC
TRBV30	TRBJ1-6	TRBD1	14	once	CAWDTGQNNSPLHF	TGTGCCTGGGATACGGGACAGAACAATTCACCCCTCCACTTT
TRBV7-9	TRBJ1-1	-	15	-	CASSLHDVMNTEAFF	TGTGCCAGCAGCTTACACGACGTAATGAACACTGAAGCTTTCTTT
TRBV12-1	TRBJ2-7	-	15	once	CASRPSGPKKYEQYF	TGTGCCAGCAGACCCTCCGGGCCCAAAAAGTACGAGCAGTACTTC
TRBV15	TRBJ1-4	-	14	-	CASRGGFVNEKLFF	TGTGCCTCCAGAGGAGGGTTTGTTAATGAAAAACTGTTTTTT
TRBV6-1	TRBJ2-1	-	15	-	CASSESGGQRNEQFF	TGTGCCAGCAGTGAATCCGGGGGCCAGAGGAATGAGCAGTTCTTC
TRBV18	TRBJ2-7	TRBD2	18	-	CASSPRSASGSFIYEQYF	TGTGCCAGCTCACCAAGGTCGGCTAGCGGGAGCTTCATTTACGAGCAGTACTTC
TRBV7-9	TRBJ2-7	-	16	-	CASSPRLAEASYEQYF	TGTGCCAGCAGCCCCCGTTTAGCTGAAGCCTCCTACGAGCAGTACTTC
TRBV10-3	TRBJ2-2	TRBD2	14	-	CAIRRREDTGELFF	TGTGCCATCAGGCGGCGGGAGGACACCGGGGAGCTGTTTTTT
TRBV19	TRBJ2-7	-	12	-	CASSIGGGEQYF	TGTGCCAGTAGTATAGGGGGTGGCGAGCAGTACTTC
TRBV7-9	TRBJ1-1	-	13	-	CASSLFGLPEAFF	TGTGCCAGCAGCTTATTTGGGCTGCCTGAAGCTTTCTTT
TRBV6-5	TRBJ2-7	TRBD2	12	-	CASRTSGYEQYF	TGTGCCAGCAGAACTAGCGGCTACGAGCAGTACTTC
TRBV19	TRBJ1-2	-	14	-	CASSPQLPNYGYTF	TGTGCCAGTAGTCCCCAATTACCTAACTATGGCTACACCTTC
TRBV29-1	TRBJ1-1	TRBD1	14	-	CSARRQGGHTEAFF	TGCAGCGCCCGCAGACAGGGCGGTCACACTGAAGCTTTCTTT
TRBV6-5	TRBJ2-4	-	13	-	CASRRGGGTIQYF	TGTGCCAGCAGGAGGGGAGGGGGGACCATTCAGTACTTC
TRBV19	TRBJ2-2	-	13	-	CASSISSIGELFF	TGTGCCAGTAGTATTTCGAGCATTGGGGAGCTGTTTTTT
TRBV7-3	TRBJ2-7	TRBD2	15	-	CASSFEAGTSYEQYF	TGTGCCAGCAGCTTTGAAGCGGGGACTTCCTACGAGCAGTACTTC
TRBV19	TRBJ1-2	-	14	-	CASSMAREVEGYTF	TGTGCCAGTAGTATGGCGAGGGAGGTGGAGGGCTACACCTTC
TRBV5-1	TRBJ1-1	-	12	-	CASSREKTEAFF	TGCGCCAGCAGCAGGGAGAAGACTGAAGCTTTCTTT
TRBV6-4	TRBJ1-2	-	15	-	CASSDSTGGDYGYTF	TGTGCCAGCAGTGACTCGACCGGGGGCGACTATGGCTACACCTTC
TRBV11-2	TRBJ1-1	-	14	-	CASSLVMGNTEAFF	TGTGCCAGCAGCTTAGTCATGGGGAACACTGAAGCTTTCTTT
TRBV29-1	TRBJ2-1	-	13	-	CSSRRSSYNEQFF	TGCAGCTCTCGGCGGAGCTCCTACAATGAGCAGTTCTTC
TRBV19	TRBJ1-4	-	16	-	CASSIGLGTTNEKLFF	TGTGCCAGTAGTATAGGCCTCGGTACAACTAATGAAAAACTGTTTTTT
TRBV19	TRBJ1-1	-	12	-	CASFLSGTEAFF	TGTGCCAGTTTTTTATCGGGGACTGAAGCTTTCTTT
TRBV7-8	TRBJ2-7	-	16	once	CASSLRPQVPAGEQYF	TGTGCCAGCAGCCTCCGACCACAGGTACCAGCTGGCGAGCAGTACTTC
TRBV5-1	TRBJ2-2	TRBD1	15	-	CASSPGTAATGELFF	TGCGCCAGCAGCCCAGGGACAGCGGCCACCGGGGAGCTGTTTTTT
TRBV11-2	TRBJ2-7	-	15	-	CASSLGGTLSYEQYF	TGTGCCAGCAGCCTAGGGGGGACACTCTCCTACGAGCAGTACTTC
TRBV29-1	TRBJ2-5	-	13	-	CSVEGGGGETQYF	TGCAGCGTTGAGGGAGGGGGCGGTGAGACCCAGTACTTC
TRBV27	TRBJ2-4	TRBD1	15	-	CASSLDRVAKNIQYF	TGTGCCAGCAGTTTAGACAGGGTCGCCAAAAACATTCAGTACTTC
TRBV7-6	TRBJ2-6	-	15	-	CASSRQSSGANVLTF	TGTGCCAGCAGCCGTCAGAGCTCTGGGGCCAACGTCCTGACTTTC
TRBV30	TRBJ1-2	-	12	-	CAWSISGYGYTF	TGTGCCTGGAGTATAAGCGGCTATGGCTACACCTTC
TRBV9	TRBJ2-7	TRBD2	17	-	CASSLSPHGGGPYEQYF	TGTGCCAGCAGCTTATCCCCCCACGGGGGGGGGCCTTACGAGCAGTACTTC
TRBV28	TRBJ1-5	-	13	-	CASSLRGVQPQHF	TGTGCCAGCAGTTTAAGAGGGGTCCAGCCCCAGCATTTT
TRBV4-3	TRBJ2-5	-	15	-	CASSQVGLGWETQYF	TGCGCCAGCAGCCAAGTCGGGCTGGGGTGGGAGACCCAGTACTTC
TRBV5-1	TRBJ2-7	TRBD2	15	-	CASSLWTSGRDEQYF	TGCGCCAGCAGCTTATGGACTAGCGGGAGGGACGAGCAGTACTTC
TRBV6-5	TRBJ1-5	-	13	-	CASRGQINQPQHF	TGTGCCAGCAGGGGTCAGATCAATCAGCCCCAGCATTTT
TRBV5-1	TRBJ1-6	-	15	-	CASSSSQTGNSPLHF	TGCGCCAGCAGCTCCTCCCAAACAGGGAACTCACCCCTCCACTTT
TRBV10-3	TRBJ2-1	-	13	-	CAISERGYNEQFF	TGTGCCATCTCGGAGAGGGGGTACAATGAGCAGTTCTTC
TRBV18	TRBJ2-6	-	18	-	CASSPGGLVGASANVLTF	TGTGCCAGCTCACCGGGTGGTCTGGTCGGAGCTTCGGCCAACGTCCTGACTTTC
TRBV9	TRBJ2-2	-	14	-	CASTQGSGTGELFF	TGTGCCAGCACCCAGGGGTCTGGCACCGGGGAGCTGTTTTTT
TRBV7-9	TRBJ2-4	TRBD2	18	-	CASSLAASGGAWESIQYF	TGTGCCAGCAGCTTAGCGGCTAGCGGGGGGGCCTGGGAAAGCATTCAGTACTTC
TRBV18	TRBJ1-5	-	15	-	CASSPQNADNRPQHF	TGTGCCAGCTCACCCCAAAATGCTGACAATCGGCCCCAGCATTTT
TRBV2	TRBJ2-7	-	15	-	CASSEAGASYYEQYF	TGTGCCAGCAGTGAAGCGGGGGCCTCTTACTACGAGCAGTACTTC
TRBV7-2	TRBJ1-2	-	14	few	CASSYDRGGYGYTF	TGTGCCAGCAGCTATGACCGAGGGGGCTATGGCTACACCTTC
TRBV11-2	TRBJ2-6	-	15	-	CASSLSGAGANVLTF	TGTGCCAGCAGCCTCTCAGGGGCTGGGGCCAACGTCCTGACTTTC
TRBV7-8	TRBJ1-5	-	13	-	CASSLVFNQPQHF	TGTGCCAGCAGCTTAGTGTTCAATCAGCCCCAGCATTTT
TRBV7-9	TRBJ1-3	TRBD1	15	-	CASSLTGELGNTIYF	TGTGCCAGCAGCCTCACAGGGGAACTTGGAAACACCATATATTTT
TRBV9	TRBJ2-1	TRBD2	15	-	CASSMRLAGYNEQFF	TGTGCCAGCAGCATGCGACTAGCGGGGTACAATGAGCAGTTCTTC
TRBV15	TRBJ2-3	TRBD1	17	few	CATSPGGTSLPPDTQYF	TGTGCCACCAGCCCAGGGGGCACGTCCCTTCCCCCAGATACGCAGTATTTT